A selection of T cell receptor beta chains follows, all from one sample in a study of shared clonotypes between healthy human individuals. The data were produced by immunoSEQ multiplex PCR, yet TCRdb's version contains in-frame clones alone and is incomplete. The sample records around 500,000 clones, around 79% being singletons. Sequenced material: PBMCs. The receptor set was obtained from a woman in her thirties or forties in good health. Some clones in this sample may be carry-over from other donors' samples. The CDR3 runs from the conserved cysteine through the conserved F or W. Fields, in order: CDR3 protein, CDR3 DNA, D gene, clone size, J gene, V gene. A D gene is named only where the DNA matches it firmly. Part of the rows lack a size; the others show once, few, many or a class for expanded clones.

CDR3 protein: CASSETLGTSDSYEQYF
CDR3 DNA: TGTGCCAGCAGTGAAACCCTTGGGACTTCTGACTCCTACGAGCAGTACTTC
D gene: NA
clone size: NA
J gene: TRBJ2-7
V gene: TRBV2

CDR3 protein: CASSLTAGGYEQYF
CDR3 DNA: TGTGCCAGCAGCCTAACAGCGGGAGGGTACGAGCAGTACTTC
D gene: TRBD2
clone size: few
J gene: TRBJ2-7
V gene: TRBV28

CDR3 protein: CASSSEVKGREQYF
CDR3 DNA: TGTGCCAGCAGCTCAGAGGTCAAGGGTCGCGAGCAGTACTTC
D gene: NA
clone size: NA
J gene: TRBJ2-7
V gene: TRBV7-9

CDR3 protein: CASSTPGLAGSPPDTQYF
CDR3 DNA: TGTGCCAGCAGTACCCCTGGGCTAGCGGGATCGCCCCCAGATACGCAGTATTTT
D gene: TRBD2
clone size: NA
J gene: TRBJ2-3
V gene: TRBV28

CDR3 protein: CASSLEGIHTYNEQFF
CDR3 DNA: TGTGCCAGCAGCTTGGAGGGAATTCATACCTACAATGAGCAGTTCTTC
D gene: NA
clone size: NA
J gene: TRBJ2-1
V gene: TRBV5-6

CDR3 protein: CASSFSGSAGANVLTF
CDR3 DNA: TGTGCCAGCAGCTTTAGCGGGAGCGCTGGGGCCAACGTCCTGACTTTC
D gene: TRBD2
clone size: many
J gene: TRBJ2-6
V gene: TRBV5-6

CDR3 protein: CASSLPGTSTDTQYF
CDR3 DNA: TGTGCCAGCAGTTTACCAGGAACTAGCACAGATACGCAGTATTTT
D gene: NA
clone size: NA
J gene: TRBJ2-3
V gene: TRBV28

CDR3 protein: CASSLNTAGGYNEQFF
CDR3 DNA: TGTGCCAGCAGCCTGAATACAGCGGGAGGGTACAATGAGCAGTTCTTC
D gene: TRBD2
clone size: NA
J gene: TRBJ2-1
V gene: TRBV7-2

CDR3 protein: CASSLWSRGTDTQYF
CDR3 DNA: TGTGCCAGCAGTTTGTGGTCGCGGGGAACAGATACGCAGTATTTT
D gene: NA
clone size: NA
J gene: TRBJ2-3
V gene: TRBV28

CDR3 protein: CASSPRTGSSYEQYF
CDR3 DNA: TGCGCCAGCAGCCCCCGGACAGGGAGCTCCTACGAGCAGTACTTC
D gene: TRBD1
clone size: NA
J gene: TRBJ2-7
V gene: TRBV5-1

CDR3 protein: CASSSGQGADEQFF
CDR3 DNA: TGTGCCAGCAGCTCGGGACAGGGGGCTGATGAGCAGTTCTTC
D gene: TRBD1
clone size: NA
J gene: TRBJ2-1
V gene: TRBV5-4

CDR3 protein: CASRKGAWLAGNTDTQYF
CDR3 DNA: TGCGCCAGCAGGAAGGGGGCATGGCTAGCGGGTAACACAGATACGCAGTATTTT
D gene: NA
clone size: NA
J gene: TRBJ2-3
V gene: TRBV5-1

CDR3 protein: CASGGLQGSNYGYTF
CDR3 DNA: TGTGCCAGCGGAGGTCTACAGGGTAGCAACTATGGCTACACCTTC
D gene: NA
clone size: NA
J gene: TRBJ1-2
V gene: TRBV2

CDR3 protein: CASSPTGGINEQYF
CDR3 DNA: TGTGCCAGCAGTCCCACGGGCGGGATCAACGAGCAGTACTTC
D gene: NA
clone size: once
J gene: TRBJ2-7
V gene: TRBV28

CDR3 protein: CASRRLMNTEAFF
CDR3 DNA: TGTGCCAGCAGACGTCTCATGAACACTGAAGCTTTCTTT
D gene: NA
clone size: NA
J gene: TRBJ1-1
V gene: TRBV27

CDR3 protein: CASSLYAQRSYEQYF
CDR3 DNA: TGTGCCAGCAGTTTATATGCACAGCGATCCTACGAGCAGTACTTC
D gene: NA
clone size: NA
J gene: TRBJ2-7
V gene: TRBV28

CDR3 protein: CASSRLSGDSPLHF
CDR3 DNA: TGTGCCAGCAGCCGACTGTCCGGGGATTCACCCCTCCACTTT
D gene: NA
clone size: NA
J gene: TRBJ1-6
V gene: TRBV7-9

CDR3 protein: CASSRDRSSSGYTF
CDR3 DNA: TGTGCCAGCAGCCGGGACAGGAGCTCGAGCGGCTACACCTTC
D gene: TRBD1
clone size: NA
J gene: TRBJ1-2
V gene: TRBV2

CDR3 protein: CASSKDRDEQYF
CDR3 DNA: TGTGCCAGCAGCAAAGACCGGGACGAGCAGTACTTC
D gene: NA
clone size: NA
J gene: TRBJ2-7
V gene: TRBV7-2

CDR3 protein: CASSEEGGGPYEQYF
CDR3 DNA: TGTGCCAGCAGTGAAGAAGGGGGAGGGCCCTACGAGCAGTACTTC
D gene: NA
clone size: many
J gene: TRBJ2-7
V gene: TRBV6-1

CDR3 protein: CASSSPGQKNTEAFF
CDR3 DNA: TGTGCCAGCAGCTCTCCGGGACAGAAGAACACTGAAGCTTTCTTT
D gene: TRBD1
clone size: NA
J gene: TRBJ1-1
V gene: TRBV7-9

CDR3 protein: CASSSQGARETQYF
CDR3 DNA: TGTGCCAGCAGCTCCCAGGGGGCTCGGGAGACCCAGTACTTC
D gene: TRBD1
clone size: NA
J gene: TRBJ2-5
V gene: TRBV11-2

CDR3 protein: CASSPTTSLYGYTF
CDR3 DNA: TGTGCCAGCAGTCCTACGACCTCCCTCTATGGCTACACCTTC
D gene: NA
clone size: NA
J gene: TRBJ1-2
V gene: TRBV7-2

CDR3 protein: CASSIDRGGRSNYGYTF
CDR3 DNA: TGTGCCAGTAGTATAGATCGTGGAGGAAGATCTAACTATGGCTACACCTTC
D gene: NA
clone size: NA
J gene: TRBJ1-2
V gene: TRBV19

CDR3 protein: CASSVAGVLGNEQFF
CDR3 DNA: TGTGCCAGCAGTGTAGCGGGAGTACTGGGTAATGAGCAGTTCTTC
D gene: TRBD2
clone size: NA
J gene: TRBJ2-1
V gene: TRBV6-4

CDR3 protein: CASSGDGAGEQFF
CDR3 DNA: TGTGCCAGCAGTGGCGACGGAGCTGGTGAGCAGTTCTTC
D gene: NA
clone size: NA
J gene: TRBJ2-1
V gene: TRBV6-4

CDR3 protein: CASAMAPLYEQYF
CDR3 DNA: TGTGCCAGCGCCATGGCCCCCCTTTACGAGCAGTACTTC
D gene: NA
clone size: NA
J gene: TRBJ2-7
V gene: TRBV7-2

CDR3 protein: CASSQGPSYEQYF
CDR3 DNA: TGCGCCAGCAGCCAAGGCCCTAGCTACGAGCAGTACTTC
D gene: NA
clone size: NA
J gene: TRBJ2-7
V gene: TRBV4-1

CDR3 protein: CASSLAGNSYEQYF
CDR3 DNA: TGTGCCAGCAGCTTAGCCGGGAACTCCTACGAGCAGTACTTC
D gene: NA
clone size: NA
J gene: TRBJ2-7
V gene: TRBV7-9

CDR3 protein: CASSDSGTSEKSSYEQYF
CDR3 DNA: TGCGCCAGCAGTGACTCCGGGACTAGCGAGAAATCCTCCTACGAGCAGTACTTC
D gene: TRBD2
clone size: NA
J gene: TRBJ2-7
V gene: TRBV10-2

CDR3 protein: CASSPGSNEQFF
CDR3 DNA: TGTGCCAGCAGCCCCGGCAGTAATGAGCAGTTCTTC
D gene: NA
clone size: NA
J gene: TRBJ2-1
V gene: TRBV6-5

CDR3 protein: CASSFSAGTQGYTF
CDR3 DNA: TGTGCCAGCAGCTTTTCGGCCGGGACACAAGGCTACACCTTC
D gene: NA
clone size: few
J gene: TRBJ1-2
V gene: TRBV7-2

CDR3 protein: CASQMNTEAFF
CDR3 DNA: TGTGCCAGCCAAATGAACACTGAAGCTTTCTTT
D gene: NA
clone size: NA
J gene: TRBJ1-1
V gene: TRBV6-5

CDR3 protein: CASSLVGQHYEQYF
CDR3 DNA: TGTGCCAGCAGCTTGGTGGGTCAGCACTACGAGCAGTACTTC
D gene: NA
clone size: NA
J gene: TRBJ2-7
V gene: TRBV5-6

CDR3 protein: CASSAGPSVSTDTQYF
CDR3 DNA: TGTGCCAGCAGCGCGGGGCCTAGCGTCAGCACAGATACGCAGTATTTT
D gene: NA
clone size: NA
J gene: TRBJ2-3
V gene: TRBV5-4

CDR3 protein: CASSLGLRERQFF
CDR3 DNA: TGTGCCAGCAGCTTAGGTTTGCGGGAGCGTCAGTTCTTC
D gene: TRBD2
clone size: NA
J gene: TRBJ2-1
V gene: TRBV7-2

CDR3 protein: CASSTASSGSYEQYF
CDR3 DNA: TGTGCCAGCAGCACTGCTTCTAGCGGGAGCTACGAGCAGTACTTC
D gene: TRBD2
clone size: NA
J gene: TRBJ2-7
V gene: TRBV7-2

CDR3 protein: CASRAGVLWYF
CDR3 DNA: TGTGCCAGCAGGGCGGGCGTTCTATGGTACTTC
D gene: NA
clone size: NA
J gene: TRBJ2-7
V gene: TRBV28

CDR3 protein: CASSLAGTGEKLFF
CDR3 DNA: TGTGCCAGCAGCCTCGCGGGGACAGGTGAAAAACTGTTTTTT
D gene: TRBD1
clone size: NA
J gene: TRBJ1-4
V gene: TRBV2

CDR3 protein: CASRTLGRNEKLFF
CDR3 DNA: TGTGCCAGCAGAACACTAGGACGGAATGAAAAACTGTTTTTT
D gene: NA
clone size: NA
J gene: TRBJ1-4
V gene: TRBV27

CDR3 protein: CASSTSLSTDTQYF
CDR3 DNA: TGTGCCAGCTCGACTAGCCTAAGCACAGATACGCAGTATTTT
D gene: TRBD2
clone size: NA
J gene: TRBJ2-3
V gene: TRBV10-3

CDR3 protein: CAWSVRSGSTEAFF
CDR3 DNA: TGTGCCTGGAGTGTACGGAGTGGCAGCACTGAAGCTTTCTTT
D gene: NA
clone size: NA
J gene: TRBJ1-1
V gene: TRBV30

CDR3 protein: CASSSTALAEGAKSSYEQYF
CDR3 DNA: TGTGCCAGCAGCTCGACAGCCCTAGCAGAGGGGGCGAAGAGCTCCTACGAGCAGTACTTC
D gene: TRBD1
clone size: NA
J gene: TRBJ2-7
V gene: TRBV28

CDR3 protein: CAWSAQGGEKLFF
CDR3 DNA: TGTGCCTGGAGTGCACAGGGGGGGGAAAAACTGTTTTTT
D gene: TRBD1
clone size: NA
J gene: TRBJ1-4
V gene: TRBV30

CDR3 protein: CASSSVGYGYTF
CDR3 DNA: TGTGCCAGCAGCTCAGTAGGCTATGGCTACACCTTC
D gene: NA
clone size: NA
J gene: TRBJ1-2
V gene: TRBV7-2

CDR3 protein: CASSPATGTSGSPGETQYF
CDR3 DNA: TGTGCTAGCAGCCCAGCCACTGGGACTAGCGGGAGCCCCGGAGAGACCCAGTACTTC
D gene: TRBD2
clone size: once
J gene: TRBJ2-5
V gene: TRBV7-7

CDR3 protein: CASSLLPGEAEAFF
CDR3 DNA: TGTGCCAGCAGCCTCCTCCCAGGGGAGGCTGAAGCTTTCTTT
D gene: NA
clone size: NA
J gene: TRBJ1-1
V gene: TRBV7-2

CDR3 protein: CASSEYNEQFF
CDR3 DNA: TGCGCCAGCAGCGAGTACAATGAGCAGTTCTTC
D gene: NA
clone size: many
J gene: TRBJ2-1
V gene: TRBV5-1

CDR3 protein: CASSLIAGVEQFF
CDR3 DNA: TGTGCCAGCAGTTTGATAGCGGGAGTAGAGCAGTTCTTC
D gene: TRBD2
clone size: many
J gene: TRBJ2-1
V gene: TRBV2

CDR3 protein: CASSLGGGLGKLFF
CDR3 DNA: TGTGCCAGCAGCTTAGGAGGGGGCTTGGGAAAACTGTTTTTT
D gene: TRBD1
clone size: few
J gene: TRBJ1-4
V gene: TRBV7-2

CDR3 protein: CSASRTDTQYF
CDR3 DNA: TGCAGTGCTAGTCGTACAGATACGCAGTATTTT
D gene: NA
clone size: once
J gene: TRBJ2-3
V gene: TRBV20-1

CDR3 protein: CASNPGLPSGRDEQFF
CDR3 DNA: TGTGCCAGCAACCCTGGACTACCCAGCGGGAGGGATGAGCAGTTCTTC
D gene: TRBD2
clone size: NA
J gene: TRBJ2-1
V gene: TRBV9

CDR3 protein: CASSSIPRQGAGYTF
CDR3 DNA: TGTGCCAGCAGTTCCATCCCGCGACAGGGGGCTGGCTACACCTTC
D gene: TRBD1
clone size: NA
J gene: TRBJ1-2
V gene: TRBV28

CDR3 protein: CASSPSGNTIYF
CDR3 DNA: TGTGCCAGCAGTCCCTCTGGAAACACCATATATTTT
D gene: NA
clone size: few
J gene: TRBJ1-3
V gene: TRBV28

CDR3 protein: CASSESSGTSGRRDIQYF
CDR3 DNA: TGCGCCAGCAGTGAGTCGAGTGGGACTAGCGGGAGGCGGGACATTCAGTACTTC
D gene: TRBD2
clone size: few
J gene: TRBJ2-4
V gene: TRBV10-1

CDR3 protein: CASSQGYSNQPQHF
CDR3 DNA: TGTGCCAGTTCCCAGGGTTATAGCAATCAGCCCCAGCATTTT
D gene: NA
clone size: NA
J gene: TRBJ1-5
V gene: TRBV19

CDR3 protein: CASSRDRNTGELFF
CDR3 DNA: TGTGCCAGCTCCCGGGACAGGAACACCGGGGAGCTGTTTTTT
D gene: TRBD1
clone size: few
J gene: TRBJ2-2
V gene: TRBV2